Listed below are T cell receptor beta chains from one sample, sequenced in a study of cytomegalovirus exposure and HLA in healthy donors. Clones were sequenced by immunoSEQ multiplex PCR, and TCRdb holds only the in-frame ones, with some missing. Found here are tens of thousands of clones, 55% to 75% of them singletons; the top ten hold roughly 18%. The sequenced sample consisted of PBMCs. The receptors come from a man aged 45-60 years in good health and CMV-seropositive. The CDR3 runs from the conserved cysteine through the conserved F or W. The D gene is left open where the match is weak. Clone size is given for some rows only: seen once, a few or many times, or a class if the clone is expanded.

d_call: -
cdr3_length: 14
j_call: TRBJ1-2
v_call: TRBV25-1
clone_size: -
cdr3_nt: TGTGCCAGCAGTGAATCAGGGATAGGGTATGGCTACACCTTC
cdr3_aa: CASSESGIGYGYTF

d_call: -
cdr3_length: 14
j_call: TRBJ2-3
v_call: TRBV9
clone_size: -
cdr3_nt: TGTGCCAGCAGCGTAGTCGGTGGAGCAGATACGCAGTATTTT
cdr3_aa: CASSVVGGADTQYF

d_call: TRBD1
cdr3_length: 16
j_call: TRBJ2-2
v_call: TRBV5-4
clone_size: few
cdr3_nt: TGTGCCAGCACACACCGGGACAGGGGTAACACCGGGGAGCTGTTTTTT
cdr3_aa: CASTHRDRGNTGELFF

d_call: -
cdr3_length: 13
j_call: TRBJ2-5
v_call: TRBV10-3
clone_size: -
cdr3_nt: TGTGCCATCGGACAATACAACCAAGAGACCCAGTACTTC
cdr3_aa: CAIGQYNQETQYF

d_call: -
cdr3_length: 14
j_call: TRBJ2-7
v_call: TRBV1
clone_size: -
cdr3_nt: TGCACCAGCAGCCGGGACAGGGCTACCTACGAGCAGTACTTC
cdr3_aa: CTSSRDRATYEQYF

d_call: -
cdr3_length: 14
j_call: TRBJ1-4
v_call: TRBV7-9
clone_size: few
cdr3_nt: TGTGCCAGCAGCCTCGGACCCGGGAGTGAAAAACTGTTTTTT
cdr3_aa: CASSLGPGSEKLFF

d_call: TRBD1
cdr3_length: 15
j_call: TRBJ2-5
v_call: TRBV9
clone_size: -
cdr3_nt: TGTGCCAGCAGCCAGGGGGCAGGGACTCAAGAGACCCAGTACTTC
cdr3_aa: CASSQGAGTQETQYF

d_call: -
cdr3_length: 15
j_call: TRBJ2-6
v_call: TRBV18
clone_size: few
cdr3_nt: TGTGCCAGCTCACCCCAGGGGAGTGGGGCCAACGTCCTGACTTTC
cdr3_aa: CASSPQGSGANVLTF

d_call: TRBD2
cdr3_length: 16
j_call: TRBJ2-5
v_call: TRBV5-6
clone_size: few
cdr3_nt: TGTGCCAGCAGCTTGATTCGGGGGGGGGCCTGGGAGACCCAGTACTTC
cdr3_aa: CASSLIRGGAWETQYF

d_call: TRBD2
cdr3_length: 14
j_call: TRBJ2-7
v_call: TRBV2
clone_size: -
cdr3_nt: TGTGCCAGCAGTGGGGGGGGTGTTTCCTACGAGCAGTACTTC
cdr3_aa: CASSGGGVSYEQYF

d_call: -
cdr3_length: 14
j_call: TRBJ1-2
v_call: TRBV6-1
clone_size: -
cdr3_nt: TGTGCCATTTCCAGACAACAGCTTAACTATGGCTACACCTTC
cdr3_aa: CAISRQQLNYGYTF

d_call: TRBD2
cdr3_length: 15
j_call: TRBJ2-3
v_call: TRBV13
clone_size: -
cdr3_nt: TGTGCCAGCAGCTCTAGCGGGGGCCGCACAGATACGCAGTATTTT
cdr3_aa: CASSSSGGRTDTQYF